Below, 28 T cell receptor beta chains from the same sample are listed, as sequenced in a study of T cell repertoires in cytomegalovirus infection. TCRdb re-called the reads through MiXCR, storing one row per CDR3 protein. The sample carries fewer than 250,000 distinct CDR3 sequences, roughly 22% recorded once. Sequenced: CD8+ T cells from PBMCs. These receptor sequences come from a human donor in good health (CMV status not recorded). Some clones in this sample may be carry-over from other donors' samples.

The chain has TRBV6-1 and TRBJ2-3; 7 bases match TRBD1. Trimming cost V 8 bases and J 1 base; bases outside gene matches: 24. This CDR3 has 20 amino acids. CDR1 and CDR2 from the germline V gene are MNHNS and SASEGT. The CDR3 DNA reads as TGTGCCAGCGGAAGGGGGCGCGCCCGTCTAAGACAGCAGGGCACAGATACGCAGTATTTT. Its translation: CASGRGRARLRQQGTDTQYF.

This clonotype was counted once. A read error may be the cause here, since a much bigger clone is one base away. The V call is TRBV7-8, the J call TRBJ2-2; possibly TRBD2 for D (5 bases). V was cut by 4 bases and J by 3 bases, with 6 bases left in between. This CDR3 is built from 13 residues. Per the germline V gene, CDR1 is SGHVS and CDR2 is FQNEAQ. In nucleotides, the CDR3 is TGTGCCAGCAGCTGGGAGTACACCGGGGAGCTGTTTTTT. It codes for CASSWEYTGELFF.

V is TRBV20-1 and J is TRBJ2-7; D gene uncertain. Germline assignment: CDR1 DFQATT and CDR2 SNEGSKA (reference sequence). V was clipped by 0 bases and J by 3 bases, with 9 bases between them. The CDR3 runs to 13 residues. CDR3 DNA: TGCAGTGCTAGAGATTTGGGTGTCTACGAGCAGTACTTC. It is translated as CSARDLGVYEQYF.

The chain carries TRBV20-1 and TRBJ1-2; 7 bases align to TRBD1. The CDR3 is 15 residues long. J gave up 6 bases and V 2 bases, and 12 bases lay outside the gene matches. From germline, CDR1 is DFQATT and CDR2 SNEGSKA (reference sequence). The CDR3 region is CSARHEQGYRNGYTF. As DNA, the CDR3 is TGCAGTGCTAGACATGAACAGGGGTATAGGAATGGCTACACCTTC.

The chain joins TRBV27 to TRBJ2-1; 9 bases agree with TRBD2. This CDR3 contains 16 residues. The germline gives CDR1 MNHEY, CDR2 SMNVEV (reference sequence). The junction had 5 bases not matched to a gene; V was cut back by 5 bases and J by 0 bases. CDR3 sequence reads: CASSTLAGNSYNEQFF. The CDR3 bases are TGTGCCAGCAGTACCCTAGCGGGGAACTCCTACAATGAGCAGTTCTTC.

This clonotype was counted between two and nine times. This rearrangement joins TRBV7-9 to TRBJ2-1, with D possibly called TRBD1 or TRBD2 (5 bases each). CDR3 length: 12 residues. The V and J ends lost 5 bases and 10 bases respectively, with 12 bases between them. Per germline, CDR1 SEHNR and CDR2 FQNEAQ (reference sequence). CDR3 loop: CASSRDRREQFF. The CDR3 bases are TGTGCCAGCAGCAGGGACCGGAGGGAGCAGTTCTTC.

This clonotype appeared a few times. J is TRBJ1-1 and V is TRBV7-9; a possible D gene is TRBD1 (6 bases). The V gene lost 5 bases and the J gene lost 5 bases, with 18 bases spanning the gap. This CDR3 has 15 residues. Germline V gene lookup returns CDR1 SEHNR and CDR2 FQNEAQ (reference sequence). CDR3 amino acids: CASSMTGPRGTEAFF. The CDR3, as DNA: TGTGCCAGCAGCATGACAGGACCCCGGGGGACTGAAGCTTTCTTT.

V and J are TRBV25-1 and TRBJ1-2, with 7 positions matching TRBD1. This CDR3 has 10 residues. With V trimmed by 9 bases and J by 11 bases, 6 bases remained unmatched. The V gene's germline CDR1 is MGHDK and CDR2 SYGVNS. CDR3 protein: CASGQVNYTF. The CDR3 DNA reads TGTGCCAGTGGACAGGTCAATTACACCTTC.

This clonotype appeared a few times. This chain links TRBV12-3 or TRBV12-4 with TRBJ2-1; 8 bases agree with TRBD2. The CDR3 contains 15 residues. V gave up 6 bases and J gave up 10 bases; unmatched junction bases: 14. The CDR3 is CASRAAGLGIDEQFF. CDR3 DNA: TGTGCCAGCAGGGCCGCGGGACTAGGAATCGACGAGCAGTTCTTC.

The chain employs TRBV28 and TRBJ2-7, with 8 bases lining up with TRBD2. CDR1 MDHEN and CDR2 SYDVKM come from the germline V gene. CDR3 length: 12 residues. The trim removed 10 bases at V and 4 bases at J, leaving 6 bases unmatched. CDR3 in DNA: TGTGCCACCTCGGGAGGGTCATACGAGCAGTACTTC. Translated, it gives CATSGGSYEQYF.

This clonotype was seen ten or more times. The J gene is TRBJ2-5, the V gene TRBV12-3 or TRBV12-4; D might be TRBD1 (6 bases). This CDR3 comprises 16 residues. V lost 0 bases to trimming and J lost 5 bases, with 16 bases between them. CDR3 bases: TGTGCCAGCAGTTTAGCATGGCCAGGGGTTGGGGAGACCCAGTACTTC. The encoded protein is CASSLAWPGVGETQYF.

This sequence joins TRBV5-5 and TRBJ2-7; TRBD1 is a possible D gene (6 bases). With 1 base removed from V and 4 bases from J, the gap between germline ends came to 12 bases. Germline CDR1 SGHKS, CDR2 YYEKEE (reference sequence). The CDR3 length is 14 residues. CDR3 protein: CASSLLGAGYEQYF. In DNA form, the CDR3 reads TGTGCCAGCAGCTTGTTGGGGGCCGGTTACGAGCAGTACTTC. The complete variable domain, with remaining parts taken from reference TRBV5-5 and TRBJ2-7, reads DAGVTQSPTHLIKTRGQQVTLRCSPISGHKSVSWYQQVLGQGPQFIFQYYEKEERGRGNFPDRFSARQFPNYSSELNVNALLLGDSALYLCASSLLGAGYEQYFGPGTRLTVT.

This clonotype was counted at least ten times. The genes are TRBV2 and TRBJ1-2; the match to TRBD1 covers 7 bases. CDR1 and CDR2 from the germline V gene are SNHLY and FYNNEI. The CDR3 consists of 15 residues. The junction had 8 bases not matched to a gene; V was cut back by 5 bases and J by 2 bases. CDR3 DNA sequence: TGTGCCAGCAGTCCCCGACAGGGAGTGAACTATGGCTACACCTTC. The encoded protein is CASSPRQGVNYGYTF.

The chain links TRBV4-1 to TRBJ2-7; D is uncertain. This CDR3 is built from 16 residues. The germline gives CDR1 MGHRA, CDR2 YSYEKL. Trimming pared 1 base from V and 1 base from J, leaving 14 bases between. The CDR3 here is CASSQAIELGSYEQYF. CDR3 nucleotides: TGCGCCAGCAGCCAAGCCATCGAATTGGGTTCCTACGAGCAGTACTTC.

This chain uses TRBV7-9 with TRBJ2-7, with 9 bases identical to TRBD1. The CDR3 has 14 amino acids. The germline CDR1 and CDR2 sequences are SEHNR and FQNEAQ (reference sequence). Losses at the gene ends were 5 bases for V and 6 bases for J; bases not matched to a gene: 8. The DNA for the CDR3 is TGTGCCAGCAGCGCCGGGACAGGGAACCGCGAGCAGTACTTC. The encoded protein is CASSAGTGNREQYF.

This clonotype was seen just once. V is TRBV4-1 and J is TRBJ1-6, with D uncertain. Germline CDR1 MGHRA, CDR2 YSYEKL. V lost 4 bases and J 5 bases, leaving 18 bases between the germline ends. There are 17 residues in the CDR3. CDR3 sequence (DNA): TGCGCCAGCAGCCCCCGGACGGGAATAATTGATAATTCACCCCTCCACTTT. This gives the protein CASSPRTGIIDNSPLHF.

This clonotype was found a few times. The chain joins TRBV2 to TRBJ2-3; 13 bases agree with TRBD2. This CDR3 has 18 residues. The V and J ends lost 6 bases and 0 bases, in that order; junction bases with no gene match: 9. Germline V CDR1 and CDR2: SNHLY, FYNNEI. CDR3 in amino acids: CASSLGLAGAFSTDTQYF. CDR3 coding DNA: TGTGCCAGCAGCCTAGGACTAGCGGGGGCCTTCAGCACAGATACGCAGTATTTT.

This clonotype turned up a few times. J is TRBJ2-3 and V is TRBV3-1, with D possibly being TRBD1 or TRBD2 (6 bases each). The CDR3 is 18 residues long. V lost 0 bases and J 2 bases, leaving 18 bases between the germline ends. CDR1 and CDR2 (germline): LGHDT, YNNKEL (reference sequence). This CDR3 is CASSQDRGRWGATDTQYF. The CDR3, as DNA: TGTGCCAGCAGCCAAGATAGGGGCAGGTGGGGGGCCACAGATACGCAGTATTTT.

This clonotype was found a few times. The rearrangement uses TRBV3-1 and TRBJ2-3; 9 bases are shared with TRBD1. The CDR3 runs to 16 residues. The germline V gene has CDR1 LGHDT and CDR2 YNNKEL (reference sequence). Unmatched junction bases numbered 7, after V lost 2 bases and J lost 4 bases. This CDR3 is CASSQRRGQGADTQYF. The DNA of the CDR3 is TGTGCCAGCAGCCAACGAAGGGGACAGGGCGCAGATACGCAGTATTTT.

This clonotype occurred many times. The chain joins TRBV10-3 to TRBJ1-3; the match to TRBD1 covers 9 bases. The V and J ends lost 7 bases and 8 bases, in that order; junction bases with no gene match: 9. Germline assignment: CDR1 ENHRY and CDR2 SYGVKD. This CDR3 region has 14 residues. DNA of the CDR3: TGTGCCATCACCCAGGGCCGGGACAGGGACACCATATATTTT. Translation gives CAITQGRDRDTIYF.

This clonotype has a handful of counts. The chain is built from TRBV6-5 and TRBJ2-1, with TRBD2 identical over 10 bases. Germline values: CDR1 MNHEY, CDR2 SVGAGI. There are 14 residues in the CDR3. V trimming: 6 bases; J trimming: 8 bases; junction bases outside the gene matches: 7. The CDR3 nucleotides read TGTGCCAGCAGATTAGCGGGGGGAAGGGATGAGCAGTTCTTC. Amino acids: CASRLAGGRDEQFF.

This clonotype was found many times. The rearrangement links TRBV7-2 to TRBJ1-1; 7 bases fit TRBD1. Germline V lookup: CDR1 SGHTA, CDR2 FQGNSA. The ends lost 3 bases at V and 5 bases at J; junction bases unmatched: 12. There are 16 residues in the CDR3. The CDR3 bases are TGTGCCAGCAGCTTCCACGCAGGGGGAGGGGAGACTGAAGCTTTCTTT. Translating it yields CASSFHAGGGETEAFF. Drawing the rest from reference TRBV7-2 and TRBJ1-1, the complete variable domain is GAGVSQSPSNKVTEKGKDVELRCDPISGHTALYWYRQSLGQGLEFLIYFQGNSAPDKSGLPSDRFSAERTGGSVSTLTIQRTQQEDSAVYLCASSFHAGGGETEAFFGQGTRLTVV.

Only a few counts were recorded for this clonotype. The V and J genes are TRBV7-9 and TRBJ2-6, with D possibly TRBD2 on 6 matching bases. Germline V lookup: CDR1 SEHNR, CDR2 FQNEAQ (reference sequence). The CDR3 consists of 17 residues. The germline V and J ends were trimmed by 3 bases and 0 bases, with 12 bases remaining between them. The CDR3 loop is CASSLGGPSSGANVLTF. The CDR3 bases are TGTGCCAGCAGCTTGGGAGGCCCGAGCTCTGGGGCCAACGTCCTGACTTTC.

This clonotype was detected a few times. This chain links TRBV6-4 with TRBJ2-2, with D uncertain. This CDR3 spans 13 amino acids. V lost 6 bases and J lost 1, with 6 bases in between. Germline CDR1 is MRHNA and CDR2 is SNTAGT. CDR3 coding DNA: TGTGCCAGCAGCGAAATGAACACCGGGGAGCTGTTTTTT. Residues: CASSEMNTGELFF.

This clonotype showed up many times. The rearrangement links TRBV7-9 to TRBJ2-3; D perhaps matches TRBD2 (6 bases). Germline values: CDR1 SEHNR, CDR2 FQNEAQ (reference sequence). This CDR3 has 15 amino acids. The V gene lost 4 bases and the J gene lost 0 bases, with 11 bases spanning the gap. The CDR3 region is CASSSQSGSTDTQYF. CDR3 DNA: TGTGCCAGCAGCTCCCAAAGCGGGAGCACAGATACGCAGTATTTT. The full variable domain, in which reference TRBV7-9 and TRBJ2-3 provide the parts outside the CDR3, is DTGVSQNPRHKITKRGQNVTFRCDPISEHNRLYWYRQTLGQGPEFLTYFQNEAQLEKSRLLSDRFSAERPKGSFSTLEIQRTEQGDSAMYLCASSSQSGSTDTQYFGPGTRLTVL.

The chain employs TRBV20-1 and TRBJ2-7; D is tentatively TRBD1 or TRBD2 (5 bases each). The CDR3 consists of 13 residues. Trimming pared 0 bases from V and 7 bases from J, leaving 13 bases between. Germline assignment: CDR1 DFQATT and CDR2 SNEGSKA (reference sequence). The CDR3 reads CSARDLRGVEQYF. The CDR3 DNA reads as TGCAGTGCTAGAGATCTACGGGGCGTAGAGCAGTACTTC.

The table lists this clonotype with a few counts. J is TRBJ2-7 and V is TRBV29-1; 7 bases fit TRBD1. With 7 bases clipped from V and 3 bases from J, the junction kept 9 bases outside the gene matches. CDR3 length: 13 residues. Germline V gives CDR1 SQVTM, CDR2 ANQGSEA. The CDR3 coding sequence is TGCAGCGGACGAATGGGACAGAACTACGAGCAGTACTTC. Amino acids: CSGRMGQNYEQYF.

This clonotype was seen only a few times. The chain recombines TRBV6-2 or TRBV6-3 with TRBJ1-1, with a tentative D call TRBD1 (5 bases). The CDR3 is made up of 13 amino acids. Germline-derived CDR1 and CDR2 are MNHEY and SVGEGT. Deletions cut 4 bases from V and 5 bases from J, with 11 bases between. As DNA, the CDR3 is TGTGCCAGCAGTTTGGGGGGGAAAACTGAAGCTTTCTTT. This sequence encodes CASSLGGKTEAFF.